Following are 26 T cell receptor beta chains from one sample sequenced in a study of Ad26.COV2.S vaccination and SARS-CoV-2 variants. Sequenced by immunoSEQ multiplex PCR; TCRdb stores in-frame clones only, minus some. Of 380,000 or so clones listed, about 80% are singletons. This sample's treatment: about 20 received Ad26.COV2.S at low or high dose, single or two shots; five or six received placebo; per-sample allocation not given. Samples analyzed were those drawn on day 63 after the first vaccine or placebo injection. Sequenced material: peripheral blood, taken in a trial of Ad26.COV2.S vaccine versus placebo. Receptors originate from a person aged 18 to 59 who received the Ad26.COV2.S COVID-19 vaccine or a placebo.

This sequence joins TRBV5-1 and TRBJ1-3, with TRBD1 matching 8 bases. V lost 4 bases to trimming and J lost 4 bases; unmatched junction nucleotides: 13. The CDR3 is 17 residues long. Germline CDR1 reads SGHRS; CDR2 reads YFSETQ. The CDR3 region has the DNA TGCGCCAGCAGCGAACAGCCCCAGGGGGCAGGGGGAAACACCATATATTTT. It encodes CASSEQPQGAGGNTIYF. Full variable domain (missing parts from reference TRBV5-1 and TRBJ1-3): KAGVTQTPRYLIKTRGQQVTLSCSPISGHRSVSWYQQTPGQGLQFLFEYFSETQRNKGNFPGRFSGRQFSNSRSEMNVSTLELGDSALYLCASSEQPQGAGGNTIYFGEGSWLTVV.

This chain joins TRBV6-4 and TRBJ2-3, with 9 nucleotides matching TRBD2. V trimming: 5 bases; J trimming: 4 bases; junction bases outside the gene matches: 4. Germline V gives CDR1 MRHNA, CDR2 SNTAGT. The length of the CDR3 is 14 residues. The CDR3 sequence: CASSPGLAPDTQYF. The CDR3 nucleotides read TGTGCCAGCAGTCCAGGACTAGCGCCAGATACGCAGTATTTT.

The chain uses TRBV5-4 and TRBJ2-7, with D perhaps assigned TRBD1 or TRBD2 (5 bases each). The V end lost 0 bases, the J end lost 0 bases, and 16 bases lay between the germline ends. Germline CDR1 and CDR2: SGHNT and YYREEE (reference sequence). The CDR3 spans 17 residues. CDR3 DNA: TGTGCCAGCAGCTTGGATCTGATGGGGGTTAGCTCCTACGAGCAGTACTTC. It translates to CASSLDLMGVSSYEQYF.

This chain uses TRBV9 with TRBJ1-1; D not certain. This CDR3 is 13 amino acids long. Trimming pared 4 bases from V and 5 bases from J, leaving 12 bases between. Per germline, CDR1 SGDLS and CDR2 YYNGEE. CDR3 sequence: CASSSSWRTEAFF. CDR3 DNA: TGTGCCAGCAGCTCGAGTTGGCGGACTGAAGCTTTCTTT.

The chain employs TRBV6-5 and TRBJ2-7; D ambiguous. From germline, CDR1 is MNHEY and CDR2 SVGAGI. The V end lost 0 bases, the J end lost 6 bases, and 12 bases lay between the germline ends. The CDR3 runs 14 residues. The chain's CDR3 is CASSYSIGLSEQYF. The CDR3 region has the DNA TGTGCCAGCAGTTACTCGATTGGGTTAAGCGAGCAGTACTTC.

This clone was recorded only once. The genes are TRBV27 and TRBJ2-5; 7 bases map to TRBD1. Unmatched junction bases numbered 4, after V lost 8 bases and J lost 4 bases. Germline V lookup: CDR1 MNHEY, CDR2 SMNVEV (reference sequence). The CDR3 contains 12 residues. The CDR3 nucleotides are TGTGCCAGCGCACAGGGGAGAGAGACCCAGTACTTC. This codes for CASAQGRETQYF.

V usage is TRBV4-1 and J usage is TRBJ1-2; TRBD1 matches at 10 bases. V shed 1 base, J shed 7 bases, and the junction held 6 bases outside the gene matches. The germline CDR1 and CDR2 sequences are MGHRA and YSYEKL. This CDR3 has 15 amino acids. The CDR3 DNA follows: TGCGCCAGCAGCCAAGGTGGACAGGGGGAGGCTGGCTACACCTTC. The encoded protein is CASSQGGQGEAGYTF.

V gene TRBV6-5 combines with J gene TRBJ1-2, with no clear D. Germline V gene data show CDR1 as MNHEY and CDR2 as SVGAGI. V shed 6 bases and J shed 4 bases, with 12 bases lying between them. The CDR3 runs 13 residues. The CDR3 DNA follows: TGTGCCAGCAGGAGGGTGTTGGCCTATGGCTACACCTTC. It yields the protein CASRRVLAYGYTF.

This sequence joins TRBV7-2 and TRBJ1-5; 12 nucleotides agree with TRBD1. V lost 5 bases, J lost 2 bases, and 10 bases stayed unmatched. The CDR3 has 18 residues. Germline assignment: CDR1 SGHTA and CDR2 FQGNSA. The CDR3 bases are TGTGCCAGCAGCCCTTCCGGGACAGGGGGCGAGGGCAATCAGCCCCAGCATTTT. Its protein is CASSPSGTGGEGNQPQHF.

This sequence joins TRBV5-4 and TRBJ1-6; D ambiguous. This CDR3 comprises 15 residues. The germline V and J ends were trimmed by 4 bases and 0 bases, with 8 bases remaining between them. The germline gives CDR1 SGHNT, CDR2 YYREEE (reference sequence). For the CDR3, the DNA is TGTGCCAGCAGCGAATTTTCCTCCTATAATTCACCCCTCCACTTT. Amino acid sequence: CASSEFSSYNSPLHF.

The V call is TRBV10-3, the J call TRBJ2-1, with 9 bases lining up with TRBD2. The V gene's germline CDR1 is ENHRY and CDR2 SYGVKD. Trimming took 2 bases from V and 4 from J; bases not matched to a gene: 3. This CDR3 is built from 15 residues. CDR3 DNA sequence: TGTGCCATCAGTGAGAGGCTAGCGGGGTACAATGAGCAGTTCTTC. Amino acids: CAISERLAGYNEQFF.

The chain is built from TRBV10-3 and TRBJ2-5; the D is unclear. The CDR3 covers 14 residues. From germline, CDR1 is ENHRY and CDR2 SYGVKD. V was cut by 1 base and J by 5 bases, with 11 bases left in between. For the CDR3, the DNA is TGTGCCATCAGTGAGTTGTCCAGTCAGGAGACCCAGTACTTC. It is translated as CAISELSSQETQYF.

V usage is TRBV12-3 or TRBV12-4 and J usage is TRBJ1-1; D not certain. The CDR3 is made up of 13 amino acids. Trimming shortened V by 3 bases and J by 1 base, and 6 bases separated the two germline ends. This chain's CDR3 is CASSLYWNTEAFF. CDR3 nucleotide sequence: TGTGCCAGCAGTTTGTATTGGAACACTGAAGCTTTCTTT.

This chain connects TRBV29-1 to TRBJ1-1; D unresolved. The length of the CDR3 is 13 residues. V lost 6 bases, J lost 2 bases, and 13 bases lay in between. Germline V gives CDR1 SQVTM, CDR2 ANQGSEA. The CDR3 loop is CSVLDQANTEAFF. The DNA of the CDR3 is TGCAGCGTCTTAGACCAGGCAAACACTGAAGCTTTCTTT.

CDR3 loop: CASSLGGPGLGFGNTIYF. The DNA for the CDR3 is TGTGCCAGCAGCTTAGGGGGGCCGGGGTTAGGGTTTGGAAACACCATATATTTT. This chain joins TRBV7-2 and TRBJ1-3; weak D call: TRBD1 (6 bases). There are 18 residues in the CDR3. V was trimmed by 1 base and J by 3 bases, leaving 19 bases between them. Looked up from germline, CDR1 is SGHTA and CDR2 is FQGNSA.

The V gene is TRBV2, the J gene TRBJ1-1; weak D call: TRBD1 (6 bases). Germline-derived CDR1 and CDR2 are SNHLY and FYNNEI. Between the trimmed V and J ends, which lost 5 bases and 1 base, there was a span of 8 bases. CDR3 length: 13 amino acids. CDR3 residues: CASSLGGNTEAFF. In nucleotides, the CDR3 is TGTGCCAGCAGTCTAGGGGGGAACACTGAAGCTTTCTTT. The full variable domain, in which reference TRBV2 and TRBJ1-1 provide the parts outside the CDR3, is EPEVTQTPSHQVTQMGQEVILRCVPISNHLYFYWYRQILGQKVEFLVSFYNNEISEKSEIFDDQFSVERPDGSNFTLKIRSTKLEDSAMYFCASSLGGNTEAFFGQGTRLTVV.

The chain links TRBV4-3 to TRBJ2-2, with TRBD2 identical over 8 bases. The CDR3 is made up of 18 amino acids. Per germline, CDR1 LGHNA and CDR2 YSLEER. V dropped 0 bases and J dropped 0; count of bases not matched to a gene: 6. In DNA, the CDR3 is TGCGCCAGCAGCCAAGAATTCCCGGGGGGGGCGAACACCGGGGAGCTGTTTTTT. Protein sequence: CASSQEFPGGANTGELFF.

The chain is built from TRBV9 and TRBJ1-1, with 12 bases aligning to TRBD1. Unmatched junction bases numbered 5, after V lost 4 bases and J lost 4 bases. This CDR3 spans 15 amino acids. Per germline, CDR1 SGDLS and CDR2 YYNGEE. In nucleotides, the CDR3 is TGTGCCAGCAGCCCCCTGGGACAGGGGGCCACTGAAGCTTTCTTT. Its translation: CASSPLGQGATEAFF.

The chain uses TRBV7-9 and TRBJ1-6; no firm D call. This CDR3 region has 13 residues. With 4 bases removed from V and 14 bases from J, the gap between germline ends came to 15 bases. Germline lookup yields CDR1 SEHNR and CDR2 FQNEAQ (reference sequence). CDR3: CASSSPLDEALHF. CDR3 nucleotide sequence: TGTGCCAGCAGCTCCCCACTGGATGAGGCCCTCCACTTT.

J is TRBJ2-7 and V is TRBV10-3; 10 positions match TRBD2. CDR3 length: 15 amino acids. Per germline, CDR1 ENHRY and CDR2 SYGVKD. J was trimmed by 5 bases and V by 7 bases; bases with no gene match: 11. CDR3: CAITASGGNMNEQYF. CDR3 bases: TGTGCCATCACGGCTAGCGGGGGAAATATGAACGAGCAGTACTTC.

The chain links TRBV10-2 to TRBJ2-7; 7 positions match TRBD1. The V segment lost 3 bases and the J segment 2 bases; nucleotides outside the gene matches: 7. The germline CDR1 and CDR2 sequences are WSHSY and SAAADI. CDR3 length equals 15 residues. The CDR3 spells CASSDPGTATYEQYF. The CDR3 coding sequence is TGCGCCAGCAGTGATCCCGGGACAGCAACCTACGAGCAGTACTTC.

The chain couples TRBV19 to TRBJ2-7, with 8 bases identical to TRBD2. The CDR3 totals 14 residues. J gave up 5 bases and V 1 base, and 4 bases lay outside the gene matches. The germline V gene encodes CDR1 LNHDA and CDR2 SQIVND (reference sequence). The CDR3 sequence is CASSIAGGPHEQYF. As DNA, the CDR3 is TGTGCCAGTAGTATAGCGGGAGGGCCCCACGAGCAGTACTTC.

The V and J genes are TRBV10-3 and TRBJ1-1, with TRBD1 as a possible D gene (5 bases). This CDR3 is 13 amino acids long. Germline V gene lookup returns CDR1 ENHRY and CDR2 SYGVKD. V lost 6 bases and J 3 bases, leaving 11 bases between the germline ends. The CDR3 sequence is CAIRDGTHTEAFF. The CDR3 nucleotides read TGTGCCATCAGGGATGGGACCCACACTGAAGCTTTCTTT.

This clone was found a few times. The chain employs TRBV18 and TRBJ1-2; D is unresolved. Trimming left V 5 bases short and J 6 bases short, with 22 bases between. Germline CDR1 KGHSH, CDR2 LQKENI. CDR3 length: 16 residues. CDR3 nucleotide sequence: TGTGCCAGCTCATTGCCCTCCATATTCCCCTTTGATGGCTACACCTTC. This gives the protein CASSLPSIFPFDGYTF.

In this sample, this clone turned up once. This chain links TRBV27 with TRBJ1-4; 12 bases are a match to TRBD1. Unmatched junction bases numbered 6, after V lost 5 bases and J lost 8 bases. The CDR3 is 15 amino acids. The germline V gene has CDR1 MNHEY and CDR2 SMNVEV (reference sequence). The CDR3 DNA reads as TGTGCCAGCAGTCCATGGGGACAGGGGGCCGAAAAACTGTTTTTT. It specifies CASSPWGQGAEKLFF.

This chain uses TRBV5-6 with TRBJ1-1; 11 positions agree with TRBD1. The CDR3 is made up of 16 amino acids. Trimming at V came to 3 bases and at J to 4 bases, leaving 8 bases not matched to a gene. Germline loops: CDR1 SGHDT, CDR2 YYEEEE. The CDR3 DNA reads as TGTGCCAGCAGCTCGTTTGGGACAGGGGGACGCACTGAAGCTTTCTTT. As protein: CASSSFGTGGRTEAFF. Filled out from reference TRBV5-6 and TRBJ1-1, the complete variable domain reads DAGVTQSPTHLIKTRGQQVTLRCSPKSGHDTVSWYQQALGQGPQFIFQYYEEEERQRGNFPDRFSGHQFPNYSSELNVNALLLGDSALYLCASSSFGTGGRTEAFFGQGTRLTVV.